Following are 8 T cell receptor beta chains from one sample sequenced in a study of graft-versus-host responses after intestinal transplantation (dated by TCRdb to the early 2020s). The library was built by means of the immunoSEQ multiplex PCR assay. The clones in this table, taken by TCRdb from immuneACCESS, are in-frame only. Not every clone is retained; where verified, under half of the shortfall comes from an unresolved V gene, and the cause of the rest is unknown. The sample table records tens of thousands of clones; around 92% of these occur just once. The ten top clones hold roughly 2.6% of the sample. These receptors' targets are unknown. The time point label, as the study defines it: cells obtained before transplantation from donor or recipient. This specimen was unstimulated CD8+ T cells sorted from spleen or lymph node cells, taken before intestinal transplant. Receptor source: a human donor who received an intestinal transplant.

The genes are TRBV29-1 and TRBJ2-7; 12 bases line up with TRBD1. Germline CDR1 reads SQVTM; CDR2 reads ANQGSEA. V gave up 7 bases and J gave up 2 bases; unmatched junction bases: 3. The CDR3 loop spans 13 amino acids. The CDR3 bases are TGCAGCGCCGGGACAGGGGGCGCCTACGAGCAGTACTTC. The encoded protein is CSAGTGGAYEQYF.

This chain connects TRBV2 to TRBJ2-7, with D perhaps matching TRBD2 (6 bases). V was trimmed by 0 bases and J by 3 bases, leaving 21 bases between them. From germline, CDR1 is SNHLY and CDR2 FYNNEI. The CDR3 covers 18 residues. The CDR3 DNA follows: TGTGCCAGCAGTGAAGCAAGGGGACTTTATCACACTGGCTACGAGCAGTACTTC. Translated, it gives CASSEARGLYHTGYEQYF.

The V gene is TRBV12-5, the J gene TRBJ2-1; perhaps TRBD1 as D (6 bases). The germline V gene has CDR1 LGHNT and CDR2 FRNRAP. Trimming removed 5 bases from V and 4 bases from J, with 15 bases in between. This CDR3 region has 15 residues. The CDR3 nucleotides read TGTGCTAGTGGTGTGACAGGAGACCTTTACAATGAGCAGTTCTTC. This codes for CASGVTGDLYNEQFF.

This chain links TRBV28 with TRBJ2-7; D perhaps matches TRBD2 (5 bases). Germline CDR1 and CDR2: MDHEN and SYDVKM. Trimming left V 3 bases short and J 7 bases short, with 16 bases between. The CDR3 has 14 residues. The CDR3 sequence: CASSFEGIFQEQYF. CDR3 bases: TGTGCCAGCAGTTTCGAGGGTATATTCCAGGAGCAGTACTTC.

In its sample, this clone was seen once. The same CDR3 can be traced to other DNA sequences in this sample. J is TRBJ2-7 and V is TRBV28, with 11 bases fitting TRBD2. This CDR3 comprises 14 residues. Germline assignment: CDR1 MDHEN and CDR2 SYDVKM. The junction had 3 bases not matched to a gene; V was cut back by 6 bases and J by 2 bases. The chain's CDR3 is CASSLGLAAYEQYF. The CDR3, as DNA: TGTGCCAGCAGCTTGGGACTAGCGGCCTACGAGCAGTACTTC.

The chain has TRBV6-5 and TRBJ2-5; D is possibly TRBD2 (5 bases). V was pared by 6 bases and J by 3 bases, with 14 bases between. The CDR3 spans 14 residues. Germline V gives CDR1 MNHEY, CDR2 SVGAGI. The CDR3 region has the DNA TGTGCCAGCAGGCAGATAACTAGGGAAGAGACCCAGTACTTC. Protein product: CASRQITREETQYF.

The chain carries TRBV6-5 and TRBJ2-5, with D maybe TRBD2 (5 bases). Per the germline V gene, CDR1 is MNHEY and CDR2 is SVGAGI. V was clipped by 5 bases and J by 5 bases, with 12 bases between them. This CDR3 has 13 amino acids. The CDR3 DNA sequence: TGTGCCAGCAGTCCGGGGTCGGAGGAGACCCAGTACTTC. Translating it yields CASSPGSEETQYF.

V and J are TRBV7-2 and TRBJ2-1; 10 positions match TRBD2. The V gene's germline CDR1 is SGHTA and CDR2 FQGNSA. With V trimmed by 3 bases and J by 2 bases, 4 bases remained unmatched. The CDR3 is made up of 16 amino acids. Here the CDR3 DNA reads TGTGCCAGCAGCTTGGTTCTAGCGGGGGCCTACAATGAGCAGTTCTTC. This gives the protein CASSLVLAGAYNEQFF.